The entry that follows covers one T cell receptor (beta chain) sequence. This specimen comes from a study of cytotoxic CD8 clonotypes in ibrutinib-treated CLL. Study background: Partial responses numbered roughly 25 and complete responses 2; after a median about six years, roughly 15 stayed remitted and some twelve progressed. Once treatment had gone on for a median of 12 months, range 6 to 36, response samples were drawn.

The protocol was immunoSEQ multiplex PCR, while the TCRdb copy is restricted to in-frame clones and leaves out a portion. Among about 50,000 clones listed, 57% were seen once. The V and J ends lost 2 bases and 0 bases respectively, with 11 bases between them. The CDR3 consists of 16 residues. In germline, CDR1 is SGHVS, CDR2 FNYEAQ. This receptor was identified in a human donor with chronic lymphocytic leukemia. This chain joins TRBV7-6 and TRBJ1-3; D might be TRBD1 (5 bases). The starting material was PBMCs, obtained after 24 months of ibrutinib treatment. CDR3 in DNA: TGTGCCAGCAGCTTAAGTCGGACACTCTCTGGAAACACCATATATTTT. Translating gives CASSLSRTLSGNTIYF.